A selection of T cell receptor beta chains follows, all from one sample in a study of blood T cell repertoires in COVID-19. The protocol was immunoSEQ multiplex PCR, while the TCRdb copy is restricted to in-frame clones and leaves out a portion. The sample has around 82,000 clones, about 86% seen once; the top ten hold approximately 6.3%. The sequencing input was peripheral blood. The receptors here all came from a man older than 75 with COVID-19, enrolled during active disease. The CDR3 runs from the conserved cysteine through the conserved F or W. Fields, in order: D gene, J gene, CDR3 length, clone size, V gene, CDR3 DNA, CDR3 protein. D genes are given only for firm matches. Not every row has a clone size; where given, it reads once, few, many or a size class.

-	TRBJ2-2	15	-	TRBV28	TGTGCCAGCATATTCCGGTCATCTAACACCGGGGAGCTGTTTTTT	CASIFRSSNTGELFF
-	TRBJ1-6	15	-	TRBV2	TGTGCCAGCAGTGGACAAGGCACCTATAATTCACCCCTCCACTTT	CASSGQGTYNSPLHF
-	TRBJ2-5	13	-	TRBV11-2	TGTGCCAGCAGCTCCGACCTTACTAGGCCCCAGTACTTC	CASSSDLTRPQYF
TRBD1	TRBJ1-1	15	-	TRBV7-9	TGTGCCAGCAGCTCCTTAGACAGGGGGCAAGCTGAAGCTTTCTTT	CASSSLDRGQAEAFF
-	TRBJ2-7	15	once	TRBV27	TGTGCCAGCAGTTTAACGGGGGGCACCTCGAACGAGCAGTACTTC	CASSLTGGTSNEQYF
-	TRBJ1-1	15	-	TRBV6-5	TGTGCCAGCAGTTACTCCTACCGACAGAACACTGAAGCTTTCTTT	CASSYSYRQNTEAFF
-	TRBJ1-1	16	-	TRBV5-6	TGTGCCAGCAGCTTGGTGGGACTTCAGGGGAACACTGAAGCTTTCTTT	CASSLVGLQGNTEAFF
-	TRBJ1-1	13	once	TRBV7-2	TGTGCCAGCAGCTTAGAGACAGGCACTGAAGCTTTCTTT	CASSLETGTEAFF
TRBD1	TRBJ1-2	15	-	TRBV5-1	TGCGCCAGCAGCCTAGGGGACAGGGGCGGCTATGGCTACACCTTC	CASSLGDRGGYGYTF
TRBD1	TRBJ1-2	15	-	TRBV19	TGTGCCAGTAGTCCGAGGACAGGGGCTAACTATGGCTACACCTTC	CASSPRTGANYGYTF
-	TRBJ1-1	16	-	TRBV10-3	TGTGCCATCAGTGACCCATCCACTCTTGGGGCCACTGAAGCTTTCTTT	CAISDPSTLGATEAFF
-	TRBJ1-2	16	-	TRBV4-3	TGCGCCAGCAGCTTAACGGCGACAGGACCTAACTATGGCTACACCTTC	CASSLTATGPNYGYTF
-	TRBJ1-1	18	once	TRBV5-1	TGCGCCAGCAGCTTGGCCGTGCCAGGGCGGATCATGAACACTGAAGCTTTCTTT	CASSLAVPGRIMNTEAFF
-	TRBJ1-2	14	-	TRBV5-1	TGCGCCAGCAGCTTGGGGACAGCTAACTATGGCTACACCTTC	CASSLGTANYGYTF
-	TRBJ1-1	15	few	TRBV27	TGTGCCAGCAGTTCCCTCAGGTTGGGAGGCACTGAAGCTTTCTTT	CASSSLRLGGTEAFF
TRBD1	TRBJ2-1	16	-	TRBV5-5	TGTGCCAGCAGCTTGTACGGACAGGGCTCCTACAATGAGCAGTTCTTC	CASSLYGQGSYNEQFF
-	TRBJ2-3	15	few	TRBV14	TGTGCCAGCAGGAGGGGGGGGCGCGTCACAGATACGCAGTATTTT	CASRRGGRVTDTQYF
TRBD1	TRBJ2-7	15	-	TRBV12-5	TGTGCTAGTGGTCGGGTTCGGGACAGGTCCTACGAGCAGTACTTC	CASGRVRDRSYEQYF
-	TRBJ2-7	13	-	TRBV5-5	TGTGCCAGCAGCTTGGCCCCGGGTTACGAGCAGTACTTC	CASSLAPGYEQYF
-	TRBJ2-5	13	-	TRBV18	TGTGCCAGCTCCCGGGGGGCCCAAGAGACCCAGTACTTC	CASSRGAQETQYF
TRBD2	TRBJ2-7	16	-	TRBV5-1	TGCGCCAGCAGCTTGGGTCGACTAGCGGGGTCCTACGAGCAGTACTTC	CASSLGRLAGSYEQYF
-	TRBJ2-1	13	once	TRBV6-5	TGTGCCAGCAGCGTCGTTTACTTGAATGAGCAGTTCTTC	CASSVVYLNEQFF
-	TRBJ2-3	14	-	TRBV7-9	TGTGCCAGCAGGCCACAGGGAGGGTTAGATACGCAGTATTTT	CASRPQGGLDTQYF
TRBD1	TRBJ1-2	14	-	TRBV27	TGTGCCAGCAGGGAAAGGGGGCTGTGGTATGGCTACACCTTC	CASRERGLWYGYTF
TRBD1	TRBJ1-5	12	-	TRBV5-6	TGTGCCAGCAGCGCCGGACAGGGAGCCCAGCATTTT	CASSAGQGAQHF
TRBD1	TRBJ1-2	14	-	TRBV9	TGTGCCAGCAGCGCTATCCAGGGGGCGCAGGGCTACACCTTC	CASSAIQGAQGYTF
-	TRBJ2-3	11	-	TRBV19	TGTGCCAGTAGAAGAGCAGATACGCAGTATTTT	CASRRADTQYF
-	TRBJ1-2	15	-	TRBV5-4	TGTGCCAGCAGCTTGCGGGCAGGGGTCGGCTATGGCTACACCTTC	CASSLRAGVGYGYTF
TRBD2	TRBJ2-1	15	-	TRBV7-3	TGTGCCAGCAGCTTTAGCGGGGGGCAATACAATGAGCAGTTCTTC	CASSFSGGQYNEQFF
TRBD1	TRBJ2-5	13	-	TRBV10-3	TGTGCCATCAGTGGGGACAGGCGAGAGACCCAGTACTTC	CAISGDRRETQYF
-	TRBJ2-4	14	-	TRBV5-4	TGTGCCAGCAGCTTGGATAGGGGATCGAACATTCAGTACTTC	CASSLDRGSNIQYF
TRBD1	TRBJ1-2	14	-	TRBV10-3	TGTGCCATCACCCAGGGGGAAGCTAACTATGGCTACACCTTC	CAITQGEANYGYTF
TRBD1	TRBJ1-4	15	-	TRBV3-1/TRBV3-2	TGTGCCAGCAGCCCCATCGGGACAGGGAATGAAAAACTGTTTTTT	CASSPIGTGNEKLFF
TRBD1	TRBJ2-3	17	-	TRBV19	TGTGCCAGTCACCTTACAGGGGAACGAGTTAGCACAGATACGCAGTATTTT	CASHLTGERVSTDTQYF
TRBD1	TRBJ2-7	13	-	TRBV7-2	TGTGCCAGCAGCTTGGACAGGGAAGGAGTGCAGTACTTC	CASSLDREGVQYF
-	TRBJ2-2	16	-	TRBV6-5	TGTGCCAGCAGTTACTCGAGCAGGGTGAACACCGGGGAGCTGTTTTTT	CASSYSSRVNTGELFF
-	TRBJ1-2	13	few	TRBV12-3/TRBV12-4	TGTGCCAGCAGTCGAGGGATAAACTATGGCTACACCTTC	CASSRGINYGYTF
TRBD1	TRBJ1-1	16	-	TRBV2	TGTGCCAGCAGTGAAGCGCGGGGACAGATGAACACTGAAGCTTTCTTT	CASSEARGQMNTEAFF